One sample yielded the 30 T cell receptor beta chains listed below, sequenced in a study of graft-versus-host responses after intestinal transplantation. Their cognate antigens are unknown. Profiling relied on immunoSEQ multiplex PCR, and the TCRdb table lists in-frame clones only, not all of them. The data show around 70,000 clones, around 90% seen once. Sequenced here: unstimulated CD8+ T cells sorted from spleen or lymph node cells, sampled before intestinal transplant. The receptors were sampled from a human donor who received an intestinal transplant.

The chain carries TRBV2 and TRBJ1-5, with 9 bases lining up with TRBD1. V gave up 6 bases and J gave up 2 bases; unmatched junction bases: 5. Germline V gene data show CDR1 as SNHLY and CDR2 as FYNNEI. The CDR3 is 15 amino acids. This chain's CDR3 is CASSKQGAGNQPQHF. The CDR3 DNA reads TGTGCCAGCAGCAAACAGGGGGCTGGCAATCAGCCCCAGCATTTT.

The chain uses TRBV5-1 and TRBJ1-2, with 7 positions matching TRBD1. Looked up from germline, CDR1 is SGHRS and CDR2 is YFSETQ. This CDR3 comprises 16 residues. Trimming took 0 bases from V and 5 from J; bases not matched to a gene: 10. The CDR3 loop is CASSLGPDRVWYGYTF. CDR3 DNA: TGCGCCAGCAGCTTGGGGCCCGACAGGGTATGGTATGGCTACACCTTC. The entire variable domain, with the rest obtained from reference TRBV5-1 and TRBJ1-2, is as follows: KAGVTQTPRYLIKTRGQQVTLSCSPISGHRSVSWYQQTPGQGLQFLFEYFSETQRNKGNFPGRFSGRQFSNSRSEMNVSTLELGDSALYLCASSLGPDRVWYGYTFGSGTRLTVV.

The CDR3 here is CASSLGGLNQQFF. CDR3 bases: TGTGCCAGCAGCTTAGGGGGGCTGAATCAGCAGTTCTTC. The chain has TRBV13 and TRBJ2-1, with D perhaps TRBD1 (5 bases). In germline, CDR1 is PRHDT, CDR2 FYEKMQ (reference sequence). The V end was cut by 0 bases, the J end by 11 bases, with 11 bases between. There are 13 residues in the CDR3.

The chain couples TRBV2 to TRBJ1-2; 8 bases match TRBD1. CDR1 and CDR2 from the germline V gene are SNHLY and FYNNEI. The CDR3 is 12 residues long. Germline trimming cut 10 bases from V and 6 bases from J; bases unmatched to any gene: 7. The CDR3 sequence: CATPRDRNGYTF. The CDR3, as DNA: TGTGCCACCCCCCGGGACAGGAATGGCTACACCTTC.

V is TRBV6-5 and J is TRBJ2-5; 12 nucleotides match TRBD1. Germline trimming cut 5 bases from V and 3 bases from J; bases unmatched to any gene: 4. Germline V CDR1 and CDR2: MNHEY, SVGAGI. The CDR3 loop spans 15 amino acids. CDR3 residues: CASSRGTGGEETQYF. CDR3 DNA sequence: TGTGCCAGCAGTCGGGGGACAGGGGGCGAAGAGACCCAGTACTTC.

This clone was detected only once. The same CDR3 arises from other DNA sequences in this sample as well. The V call is TRBV2, the J call TRBJ1-1; D ambiguous. Trimming stripped 3 bases from V and 7 bases from J, with 12 bases between. The CDR3 sequence is 13 residues long. Germline V lookup: CDR1 SNHLY, CDR2 FYNNEI. The CDR3: CASSEARTDEAFF. The CDR3 region has the DNA TGTGCCAGCAGTGAGGCCAGGACTGATGAAGCTTTCTTT.

The chain recombines TRBV2 with TRBJ1-1; D may be TRBD1 (6 bases). The V gene's germline CDR1 is SNHLY and CDR2 FYNNEI. The CDR3 covers 14 residues. Deletions cut 6 bases from V and 6 bases from J, with 17 bases between. Written as DNA, the CDR3 is TGTGCCAGCAGCCCCGGACAGTCGTACCCTGAAGCTTTCTTT. This encodes CASSPGQSYPEAFF. The whole variable domain, remainder taken from reference TRBV2 and TRBJ1-1, is EPEVTQTPSHQVTQMGQEVILRCVPISNHLYFYWYRQILGQKVEFLVSFYNNEISEKSEIFDDQFSVERPDGSNFTLKIRSTKLEDSAMYFCASSPGQSYPEAFFGQGTRLTVV.

This chain joins TRBV28 and TRBJ2-3; tentatively, D is TRBD2 (6 bases). The CDR3 runs to 16 residues. V lost 3 bases and J 4 bases, leaving 17 bases between the germline ends. In germline, CDR1 is MDHEN, CDR2 SYDVKM. The CDR3 protein is CASSFKVRDLSDTQYF. The DNA for the CDR3 is TGTGCCAGCAGTTTTAAAGTGCGGGATCTTTCAGATACGCAGTATTTT.

The chain carries TRBV7-9 and TRBJ2-4; 9 bases line up with TRBD2. V was clipped by 5 bases and J by 3 bases; unmatched bases: 8. The V gene's germline CDR1 is SEHNR and CDR2 FQNEAQ (reference sequence). CDR3 length: 16 amino acids. CDR3 nucleotide sequence: TGTGCCAGCAGCCGAGGTGGCGGGAGGGGCAAAAACATTCAGTACTTC. This gives the protein CASSRGGGRGKNIQYF.

V gene TRBV6-6 combines with J gene TRBJ1-3; a weak D match, TRBD1 (5 bases). The CDR3 is 15 amino acids. V was shortened by 4 bases and J by 4 bases, with 14 bases between the two germline ends. CDR1 is MNHNY and CDR2 is SVGAGI in the germline V gene (reference sequence). CDR3 coding DNA: TGTGCCAGCAGTTTCGTCAGGGATTCGGGAAACACCATATATTTT. This sequence encodes CASSFVRDSGNTIYF.

V is TRBV28 and J is TRBJ2-5, with D unclear. CDR3 length equals 14 residues. Germline assignment: CDR1 MDHEN and CDR2 SYDVKM. Trimming left V 7 bases short and J 3 bases short, with 15 bases between. The CDR3 loop reads CASTVIGEEETQYF. The DNA of the CDR3 is TGTGCCAGCACGGTAATCGGTGAAGAAGAGACCCAGTACTTC.

The CDR3 nucleotides read TGTGCCAGCAGTCGTGCGGGAGGGGACCAAGAGACCCAGTACTTC. This sequence encodes CASSRAGGDQETQYF. The genes are TRBV27 and TRBJ2-5, with TRBD2 matching 9 bases. CDR1 is MNHEY, CDR2 SMNVEV, per germline (reference sequence). The J segment lost 0 bases and the V segment lost 5 bases, leaving 4 bases of the junction unmatched. The CDR3 extends over 15 amino acids.

This chain links TRBV7-6 with TRBJ1-1, with TRBD1 as a possible D gene (5 bases). The CDR3 extends over 16 amino acids. Looked up from germline, CDR1 is SGHVS and CDR2 is FNYEAQ. V lost 1 base, J lost 1 base, and 13 bases lay in between. The DNA of the CDR3 is TGTGCCAGCAGCTTAGAAGCAGGGTATAGGAACACTGAAGCTTTCTTT. Translation: CASSLEAGYRNTEAFF. Full variable domain (outside the CDR3, taken from reference TRBV7-6 and TRBJ1-1): GAGVSQSPRYKVTKRGQDVALRCDPISGHVSLYWYRQALGQGPEFLTYFNYEAQQDKSGLPNDRFSAERPEGSISTLTIQRTEQRDSAMYRCASSLEAGYRNTEAFFGQGTRLTVV.

CDR3 in amino acids: CASSSVGDSPLHF. Here the CDR3 DNA reads TGTGCCAGCAGTTCAGTGGGAGACTCACCCCTCCACTTT. V usage is TRBV28 and J usage is TRBJ1-6; D unresolved. CDR1 is MDHEN, CDR2 SYDVKM, per germline. V gave up 4 bases and J gave up 10 bases, with 11 bases separating them. This CDR3 has 13 amino acids.

J is TRBJ2-2 and V is TRBV6-6; tentatively, D is TRBD2 (5 bases). CDR1 is MNHNY, CDR2 SVGAGI, per germline (reference sequence). The CDR3 has 14 residues. V was clipped by 7 bases and J by 7 bases, with 16 bases between them. CDR3 sequence: CASTGSVGIGELFF. The CDR3 nucleotides read TGTGCCAGCACGGGGTCAGTAGGGATCGGGGAGCTGTTTTTT.

The chain recombines TRBV11-2 with TRBJ2-1, with D possibly being TRBD1 (6 bases). The CDR3 length is 14 residues. V lost 8 bases and J lost 4, with 15 bases in between. From germline, CDR1 is SGHAT and CDR2 FQNNGV. In DNA, the CDR3 is TGTGCCAGCTCAGAGGGGGAGATTTACAATGAGCAGTTCTTC. This codes for CASSEGEIYNEQFF.

The CDR3 DNA reads TGTGCCAGCAGTTTATCTAGACGGCCCTACGAGCAGTACTTC. As protein: CASSLSRRPYEQYF. The J gene is TRBJ2-7, the V gene TRBV28, with D unclear. In germline, CDR1 is MDHEN, CDR2 SYDVKM. The CDR3 loop spans 14 amino acids. The V gene lost 1 base and the J gene lost 2 bases, with 9 bases spanning the gap.

This CDR3 is CASSPRGTNEKLFF. As DNA, the CDR3 is TGTGCCAGCAGCCCAAGGGGGACTAATGAAAAACTGTTTTTT. The chain couples TRBV28 to TRBJ1-4, with TRBD1 as a possible D gene (6 bases). CDR1 is MDHEN and CDR2 is SYDVKM in the germline V gene. This CDR3 is built from 14 residues. V was cut by 6 bases and J by 2 bases, with 10 bases left in between.

The chain uses TRBV18 and TRBJ1-3; D unclear. V lost 3 bases and J 0 bases, leaving 12 bases between the germline ends. Germline V gene sequence: CDR1 KGHSH, CDR2 LQKENI. CDR3 length: 16 amino acids. The CDR3 is CASSPSLVSSGNTIYF. In nucleotides, the CDR3 is TGTGCCAGCTCACCGTCGCTCGTGAGCTCTGGAAACACCATATATTTT.

This clone was recorded only once. The chain uses TRBV9 and TRBJ2-7; 7 bases match TRBD2. Unmatched junction bases numbered 7, after V lost 2 bases and J lost 5 bases. The CDR3 runs 14 residues. From germline, CDR1 is SGDLS and CDR2 YYNGEE. In nucleotides, the CDR3 is TGTGCCAGCAGCGTTGGGGGGGGTATAAACGAGCAGTACTTC. Translation gives CASSVGGGINEQYF.

The chain is built from TRBV28 and TRBJ2-5, with 9 bases lining up with TRBD1. Germline-derived CDR1 and CDR2 are MDHEN and SYDVKM. The CDR3 is made up of 13 amino acids. The junction had 5 bases not matched to a gene; V was cut back by 7 bases and J by 5 bases. The CDR3 DNA is TGTGCCAGCACCACAGGGGGCGCGGAGACCCAGTACTTC. This sequence encodes CASTTGGAETQYF.

This clone has just one count. The chain combines TRBV10-3 with TRBJ2-2; TRBD1 matches 7 bases. The V and J ends lost 11 bases and 4 bases, in that order; junction bases with no gene match: 10. The length of the CDR3 is 14 residues. In germline, CDR1 is ENHRY, CDR2 SYGVKD. CDR3: CAFSRHRGTGELFF. In DNA, the CDR3 is TGTGCCTTTTCCCGCCACAGGGGCACCGGGGAGCTGTTTTTT.

The CDR3 bases are TGCAGCGTTGAGACGTTCGGGTCTGGGGCCAACGTCCTGACTTTC. It translates to CSVETFGSGANVLTF. The V gene is TRBV29-1, the J gene TRBJ2-6; D is unresolved. The CDR3 sequence is 15 residues long. CDR1 SQVTM and CDR2 ANQGSEA come from the germline V gene. The V end was cut by 3 bases, the J end by 1 base, with 10 bases between.

This rearrangement joins TRBV28 to TRBJ1-5; TRBD1 is a possible D gene (6 bases). The CDR3 totals 15 residues. Germline V gene lookup returns CDR1 MDHEN and CDR2 SYDVKM. V shed 2 bases and J shed 9 bases, with 17 bases lying between them. Written as DNA, the CDR3 is TGTGCCAGCAGTTTAGGGGGCCTGACCGGGGTGCCCCAGCATTTT. Its protein is CASSLGGLTGVPQHF.

About this clone: One end of the junction is discordant with germline, which a read error may explain. The chain has TRBV7-7 and TRBJ2-1; D remains ambiguous. CDR1 is SSHAT, CDR2 FNYEAQ, per germline (reference sequence). The CDR3 consists of 13 residues. The CDR3 DNA is TGTGCTAGCAGCTTGGCGGCTTACAATGAGCAGTTCTTC. It yields the protein CASSLAAYNEQFF. Full variable domain (remainder filled in from reference TRBV7-7 and TRBJ2-1): GAGVSQSPRYKVTKRGQDVTLRCDPISSHATLYWYQQALGQGPEFLTYFNYEAQPDKSGLPSDRFSAERPEGSISTLTIQRTEQRDSAMYRCASSLAAYNEQFFGPGTRLTVL.

The genes are TRBV27 and TRBJ2-7, with 7 bases identical to TRBD1. The germline CDR1 and CDR2 sequences are MNHEY and SMNVEV (reference sequence). This CDR3 has 15 amino acids. After removal of 2 bases from V and 2 bases from J, the junction contained 6 bases not matched to a gene. CDR3 bases: TGTGCCAGCAGTTTAAACAGGGGCTATCCCTACGAGCAGTACTTC. Amino acids: CASSLNRGYPYEQYF.

The chain has TRBV28 and TRBJ2-7; 7 bases are a match to TRBD1. Germline CDR1 is MDHEN and CDR2 is SYDVKM. The CDR3 has 14 residues. The J segment lost 4 bases and the V segment lost 6 bases, leaving 9 bases of the junction unmatched. CDR3: CASRLTGSLYEQYF. CDR3 bases: TGTGCCAGCAGATTGACAGGGAGCTTATACGAGCAGTACTTC. The whole variable domain, remainder taken from reference TRBV28 and TRBJ2-7, is DVKVTQSSRYLVKRTGEKVFLECVQDMDHENMFWYRQDPGLGLRLIYFSYDVKMKEKGDIPEGYSVSREKKERFSLILESASTNQTSMYLCASRLTGSLYEQYFGPGTRLTVT.

This clone was observed once. This sequence joins TRBV28 and TRBJ2-3, with 10 positions matching TRBD2. With V trimmed by 1 base and J by 6 bases, 10 bases remained unmatched. This CDR3 comprises 17 residues. From germline, CDR1 is MDHEN and CDR2 SYDVKM. This CDR3 is CASSLFPPSGRRDTQYF. As DNA, the CDR3 is TGTGCCAGCAGTTTATTTCCCCCTAGCGGGAGAAGGGATACGCAGTATTTT.

The table lists this clone with a few counts. CDR3: CASSLGQGAYEQYF. In nucleotides, the CDR3 is TGTGCCAGCAGCCTGGGACAGGGGGCCTACGAGCAGTACTTC. The genes are TRBV28 and TRBJ2-7; 11 bases are a match to TRBD1. The V and J ends lost 6 bases and 2 bases, in that order; junction bases with no gene match: 3. CDR1 is MDHEN and CDR2 is SYDVKM in the germline V gene. The CDR3 is 14 residues long.

The CDR3 sequence is CASSLGDRGETYEQYF. Here the CDR3 DNA reads TGCGCCAGCAGCCTTGGGGACAGGGGGGAAACCTACGAGCAGTACTTC. This chain uses TRBV4-1 with TRBJ2-7, with 11 nucleotides matching TRBD1. CDR3 length: 16 residues. V lost 4 bases and J lost 2; bases outside the gene matches: 7. Germline loops: CDR1 MGHRA, CDR2 YSYEKL.